These 16 T cell receptor beta chains were all obtained from the same sample, sequenced in a study of cytomegalovirus exposure and HLA in healthy donors (dated by TCRdb to between 2016 and 2019). The library relied on the immunoSEQ multiplex PCR assay. Entries here come from immuneACCESS through TCRdb and include only in-frame sequences with V and J called. Some clones fail to appear in such tables; in the studies checked, an unresolved V gene covers under half of the shortfall, and the cause of the remainder is unknown. Within this sample are under 200,000 clones, with 91% of them counted one time only. About 3% of the sample is taken by the ten largest. The sequencing sample was made of PBMCs. The receptors were sampled from a woman in her late teens or twenties in good health and CMV-seropositive.

The chain is built from TRBV5-1 and TRBJ2-5; possibly TRBD1 for D (5 bases). Germline CDR1 reads SGHRS; CDR2 reads YFSETQ. Trimming removed 0 bases from V and 3 bases from J, with 9 bases in between. CDR3 length: 14 amino acids. The chain's CDR3 is CASSLAGREETQYF. The CDR3 nucleotides read TGCGCCAGCAGCTTGGCCGGCAGGGAAGAGACCCAGTACTTC.

The chain recombines TRBV28 with TRBJ1-5; 9 nucleotides match TRBD1. This CDR3 region has 16 residues. CDR1 is MDHEN and CDR2 is SYDVKM in the germline V gene. V lost 0 bases and J lost 5; bases outside the gene matches: 5. The CDR3 loop is CASSLWGQGNHQPQHF. Here the CDR3 DNA reads TGTGCCAGCAGTTTATGGGGACAGGGAAACCATCAGCCCCAGCATTTT.

The chain has TRBV5-6 and TRBJ1-2; TRBD1 matches at 7 bases. The junction had 8 bases not matched to a gene; V was cut back by 2 bases and J by 7 bases. Germline CDR1 reads SGHDT; CDR2 reads YYEEEE. The CDR3 totals 14 residues. The CDR3, as DNA: TGTGCCAGCAGCTTTATCGGCAGGGGGACTGGCTACACCTTC. Protein: CASSFIGRGTGYTF.

The chain employs TRBV6-1 and TRBJ2-7; 8 bases match TRBD1. Germline loops: CDR1 MNHNS, CDR2 SASEGT. V lost 4 bases to trimming and J lost 4 bases; unmatched junction nucleotides: 9. The CDR3 has 15 amino acids. DNA of the CDR3: TGTGCCAGCAGTGCTCGGACAGGGAATAAGTACGAGCAGTACTTC. This gives the protein CASSARTGNKYEQYF.

This clone was detected only once. This chain connects TRBV7-2 to TRBJ2-2, with D hard to call. The germline CDR1 and CDR2 sequences are SGHTA and FQGNSA. V was trimmed by 1 base and J by 0 bases, leaving 6 bases between them. This CDR3 has 15 amino acids. The CDR3 reads CASSLGQTNTGELFF. The CDR3 nucleotides read TGTGCCAGCAGCTTAGGACAAACGAACACCGGGGAGCTGTTTTTT.

This chain connects TRBV4-1 to TRBJ2-3; 11 bases align to TRBD2. The CDR3 has 16 residues. Germline V lookup: CDR1 MGHRA, CDR2 YSYEKL. The V gene end was trimmed by 4 bases and the J gene end by 6 bases; junction bases not matched to a gene: 9. The CDR3 reads CASSPGTIAGGDTQYF. In DNA, the CDR3 is TGCGCCAGCAGCCCCGGGACCATAGCGGGAGGGGATACGCAGTATTTT.

The chain has TRBV4-1 and TRBJ1-5; possibly TRBD1 for D (6 bases). Trimming took 4 bases from V and 7 from J, leaving 11 bases between them. The CDR3 contains 13 residues. Germline V gene lookup returns CDR1 MGHRA and CDR2 YSYEKL. The CDR3 DNA reads as TGCGCCAGCAGCCCGTGGACAGCCCAGCCCCAGCATTTT. Translating gives CASSPWTAQPQHF.

The rearrangement uses TRBV5-1 and TRBJ2-3; 10 nucleotides match TRBD1. The CDR3 totals 16 residues. Losses at the gene ends were 0 bases for V and 5 bases for J; bases not matched to a gene: 6. Germline V gene data show CDR1 as SGHRS and CDR2 as YFSETQ. In nucleotides, the CDR3 is TGCGCCAGCAGCTTGGCTGGGACAGGGGCTAAAGATACGCAGTATTTT. It codes for CASSLAGTGAKDTQYF.

The genes are TRBV7-2 and TRBJ2-7; TRBD1 matches 7 bases. With V trimmed by 4 bases and J by 2 bases, 8 bases remained unmatched. The V gene's germline CDR1 is SGHTA and CDR2 FQGNSA. The CDR3 contains 15 residues. The CDR3 sequence: CASSSPGQNPYEQYF. CDR3 nucleotides: TGTGCCAGCAGCTCACCGGGACAGAACCCCTACGAGCAGTACTTC.

Points on this clone: One end of the junction is discordant with germline, which a read error may explain. V and J are TRBV30 and TRBJ1-3; D is unclear. The CDR3 runs to 11 residues. Germline CDR1 reads GTSNPN; CDR2 reads SVGIG (reference sequence). This CDR3 reads CSSTSGNTIYF. For the CDR3, the DNA is TGTTCAAGTACCTCTGGCAACACCATATATTTT.

CDR3 DNA: TGTGCCAGCAGTGAGGATTTTCAGGGGGAGCAGTTCTTC. Translating gives CASSEDFQGEQFF. The V call is TRBV2, the J call TRBJ2-1; D might be TRBD1 (6 bases). Germline CDR1 is SNHLY and CDR2 is FYNNEI. The ends were cut back, 3 bases at V and 10 bases at J, with 13 bases in the middle. The CDR3 has 13 residues.

The chain uses TRBV6-1 and TRBJ1-1; D gene ambiguous. The CDR3 runs to 13 residues. Between the trimmed V and J ends, which lost 4 bases and 8 bases, there was a span of 14 bases. Germline values: CDR1 MNHNS, CDR2 SASEGT. DNA of the CDR3: TGTGCCAGCAGTGTGGCCGGGGTTCCGGAAGCTTTCTTT. It specifies CASSVAGVPEAFF.

V gene TRBV30 combines with J gene TRBJ1-1; 7 nucleotides align to TRBD1. Germline V CDR1 and CDR2: GTSNPN, SVGIG (reference sequence). V was clipped by 5 bases and J by 0 bases; unmatched bases: 3. The CDR3 has 13 amino acids. CDR3 DNA: TGTGCCTGGGCGGGACAGATGAACACTGAAGCTTTCTTT. It encodes CAWAGQMNTEAFF.

The chain carries TRBV19 and TRBJ1-1; the D gene is possibly TRBD1 (5 bases). The V and J ends lost 6 bases and 4 bases respectively, with 15 bases between them. CDR1 is LNHDA and CDR2 is SQIVND in the germline V gene (reference sequence). The CDR3 totals 14 residues. CDR3 sequence (DNA): TGTGCCAGTAGCATTGACTTGGGGGGCACTGAAGCTTTCTTT. Protein: CASSIDLGGTEAFF.

The rearrangement links TRBV14 to TRBJ1-3; possibly TRBD1 for D (5 bases). Germline V gene sequence: CDR1 SGHDN, CDR2 FVKESK. The CDR3 loop spans 15 amino acids. Trimming shortened V by 1 base and J by 1 base, and 8 bases separated the two germline ends. The CDR3 nucleotides are TGTGCCAGCAGCCAAGTAAGGGGTTCTGGAAACACCATATATTTT. Its translation is CASSQVRGSGNTIYF. The variable domain in full, with the rest retrieved from reference TRBV14 and TRBJ1-3, is EAGVTQFPSHSVIEKGQTVTLRCDPISGHDNLYWYRRVMGKEIKFLLHFVKESKQDESGMPNNRFLAERTGGTYSTLKVQPAELEDSGVYFCASSQVRGSGNTIYFGEGSWLTVV.

This chain connects TRBV6-6 to TRBJ1-1, with D possibly TRBD1 on 6 matching bases. Germline CDR1 reads MNHNY; CDR2 reads SVGAGI (reference sequence). The CDR3 is made up of 13 amino acids. Trimming took off 5 bases at V and 4 bases at J, with 11 bases between the two ends. CDR3 region: CASSRGGATEAFF. In DNA form, the CDR3 reads TGTGCCAGCAGTCGGGGGGGGGCCACTGAAGCTTTCTTT.